These 21 T cell receptor beta chains were sequenced from one sample in a study of cytomegalovirus exposure and HLA in healthy donors. 13 Jbeta primers and 60 Vbeta primers were used for the PCR. Method: immunoSEQ multiplex PCR; TCRdb's copy keeps in-frame clones and lacks some. Of 110,000 to 150,000 clones detected, over 75% appear once; the ten largest clones hold over 2%. Sequencing input: PBMCs. The receptor source for this set is a man under 40 in good health and CMV-seronegative.

The chain is built from TRBV28 and TRBJ1-2; TRBD1 aligns across 9 bases. Germline CDR1 reads MDHEN; CDR2 reads SYDVKM. CDR3 length: 13 residues. V lost 6 bases and J lost 5; bases outside the gene matches: 4. CDR3 loop: CASSRTGEYGYTF. The CDR3 coding sequence is TGTGCCAGCAGCAGGACAGGGGAGTATGGCTACACCTTC.

V gene TRBV18 combines with J gene TRBJ1-5, with 7 bases that match TRBD1. This CDR3 has 13 residues. The germline gives CDR1 KGHSH, CDR2 LQKENI. With 6 bases clipped from V and 6 bases from J, the junction kept 5 bases outside the gene matches. CDR3 in DNA: TGTGCCAGCTCGCAAGACAGGGTTCAGCCCCAGCATTTT. Translated, it gives CASSQDRVQPQHF.

The chain uses TRBV28 and TRBJ1-3; 7 bases line up with TRBD1. The CDR3 is 17 residues long. Per the germline V gene, CDR1 is MDHEN and CDR2 is SYDVKM. Trimming removed 5 bases from V and 0 bases from J; junction bases left unmatched: 10. The DNA for the CDR3 is TGTGCCAGCAGTCTCACAGGGGTTTATACCTCTGGAAACACCATATATTTT. Residues: CASSLTGVYTSGNTIYF. Full variable domain (missing parts from reference TRBV28 and TRBJ1-3): DVKVTQSSRYLVKRTGEKVFLECVQDMDHENMFWYRQDPGLGLRLIYFSYDVKMKEKGDIPEGYSVSREKKERFSLILESASTNQTSMYLCASSLTGVYTSGNTIYFGEGSWLTVV.

This clone was picked up one time. This rearrangement joins TRBV2 to TRBJ2-7; possible D gene TRBD2, 6 bases. The V gene lost 3 bases and the J gene lost 3 bases, with 12 bases spanning the gap. The germline gives CDR1 SNHLY, CDR2 FYNNEI. This CDR3 has 14 amino acids. The CDR3 bases are TGTGCCAGCAGTGATGAGGCGGGGCTCTACGAGCAGTACTTC. Protein product: CASSDEAGLYEQYF.

The J gene is TRBJ2-2, the V gene TRBV10-3, with TRBD2 matching 13 bases. This CDR3 has 16 amino acids. With V trimmed by 4 bases and J by 1 base, 0 bases remained unmatched. The germline V gene encodes CDR1 ENHRY and CDR2 SYGVKD. CDR3 DNA: TGTGCCATCAGTGGGACTAGCGGGGGGAACACCGGGGAGCTGTTTTTT. Protein: CAISGTSGGNTGELFF.

V gene TRBV6-6 combines with J gene TRBJ1-2, with 7 bases fitting TRBD1. Trimming at V came to 1 base and at J to 3 bases, leaving 8 bases not matched to a gene. CDR1 is MNHNY, CDR2 SVGAGI, per germline (reference sequence). There are 16 residues in the CDR3. In DNA form, the CDR3 reads TGTGCCAGCAGTTACTTGGAGTTAGGGGGCGACTATGGCTACACCTTC. Translating gives CASSYLELGGDYGYTF.

In its sample, this clone was seen a few times. The rearrangement links TRBV4-1 to TRBJ1-2; D may be TRBD1 (5 bases). Per germline, CDR1 MGHRA and CDR2 YSYEKL. The CDR3 spans 15 residues. V lost 4 bases to trimming and J lost 4 bases, with 16 bases between them. CDR3 amino acids: CASSRTSDTAYGYTF. The DNA for the CDR3 is TGCGCCAGCAGCCGCACCTCGGACACGGCCTATGGCTACACCTTC.

The chain has TRBV19 and TRBJ2-7; D perhaps matches TRBD1 (6 bases). The CDR3 is 14 amino acids. V lost 3 bases and J lost 5, with 14 bases in between. The germline V gene encodes CDR1 LNHDA and CDR2 SQIVND (reference sequence). CDR3 protein: CASSIGTSFDEQYF. CDR3 in DNA: TGTGCCAGTAGTATTGGGACATCCTTCGACGAGCAGTACTTC.

A note on this clone: At one boundary the junction diverges from the germline segment, which might be a read error. CDR3 bases: TGTGCCAGCAGTGACCCGACTAGGGCCAGCGAGCAGTACTTC. Translation: CASSDPTRASEQYF. The chain carries TRBV10-3 and TRBJ2-7; D possibly corresponds to TRBD2 (6 bases). CDR3 length: 14 amino acids. Germline CDR1 and CDR2: ENHRY and SYGVKD.

The genes are TRBV5-1 and TRBJ2-1; 7 bases map to TRBD2. Germline trimming cut 1 base from V and 5 bases from J; bases unmatched to any gene: 6. The CDR3 length is 15 residues. CDR1 and CDR2 from the germline V gene are SGHRS and YFSETQ. CDR3 amino acids: CASSLRSSGDNEQFF. For the CDR3, the DNA is TGCGCCAGCAGCTTGAGGTCTAGCGGCGACAATGAGCAGTTCTTC.

The chain links TRBV7-9 to TRBJ1-2; 7 positions match TRBD1. Trimming removed 5 bases from V and 4 bases from J; junction bases left unmatched: 13. Germline V CDR1 and CDR2: SEHNR, FQNEAQ (reference sequence). The CDR3 runs 16 residues. The chain's CDR3 is CASSQFRDRKGYGYTF. The CDR3, as DNA: TGTGCCAGCAGCCAATTTAGGGACAGAAAAGGCTATGGCTACACCTTC.

This rearrangement joins TRBV4-1 to TRBJ2-7, with D maybe TRBD2 (6 bases). Looked up from germline, CDR1 is MGHRA and CDR2 is YSYEKL. Trimming left V 3 bases short and J 0 bases short, with 18 bases between. This CDR3 spans 17 amino acids. The CDR3 nucleotides read TGCGCCAGCAGCCAGGGGGGAGGCGTAGTTAGCTCCTACGAGCAGTACTTC. It yields the protein CASSQGGGVVSSYEQYF.

This clone was recorded a few times. The V gene is TRBV7-7, the J gene TRBJ2-3; D unclear. CDR1 is SSHAT and CDR2 is FNYEAQ in the germline V gene (reference sequence). The CDR3 totals 14 residues. The V end was cut by 2 bases, the J end by 4 bases, with 10 bases between. The CDR3 DNA is TGTGCCAGCAGCTTATCAAGCATCGCAGATACGCAGTATTTT. Protein sequence: CASSLSSIADTQYF.

The chain combines TRBV5-1 with TRBJ1-2, with TRBD1 identical over 7 bases. The germline V gene encodes CDR1 SGHRS and CDR2 YFSETQ. The CDR3 is 14 amino acids. V shed 4 bases and J 8 bases; nucleotides not matched to a gene: 11. In DNA form, the CDR3 reads TGCGCCAGCAGCCCCTCGACAGGGCCTAGGGGCTACACCTTC. This sequence encodes CASSPSTGPRGYTF.

Only a few counts were recorded for this clone. The chain carries TRBV4-2 and TRBJ2-3; the D gene is possibly TRBD2 (5 bases). The ends were cut back, 1 base at V and 2 bases at J, with 13 bases in the middle. This CDR3 comprises 16 residues. CDR1 LGHNA and CDR2 YNFKEQ come from the germline V gene. The CDR3 DNA sequence: TGTGCCAGCAGCCAAGCTTACGGAGCGGACACAGATACGCAGTATTTT. It encodes CASSQAYGADTDTQYF.

The J gene is TRBJ2-5, the V gene TRBV5-5; perhaps TRBD2 as D (5 bases). CDR1 is SGHKS, CDR2 YYEKEE, per germline (reference sequence). With 4 bases removed from V and 2 bases from J, the gap between germline ends came to 12 bases. The CDR3 extends over 14 amino acids. The CDR3, as DNA: TGTGCCAGCAGCCGAGGGTCGGCTCAAGAGACCCAGTACTTC. It encodes CASSRGSAQETQYF.

The gene calls are TRBV30 and TRBJ2-5; 8 positions match TRBD2. V shed 0 bases and J 4 bases; nucleotides not matched to a gene: 7. This CDR3 is 15 amino acids long. The germline V gene has CDR1 GTSNPN and CDR2 SVGIG (reference sequence). The CDR3 reads CAWSVLSGRLETQYF. As DNA, the CDR3 is TGTGCCTGGAGTGTACTAAGCGGGAGACTAGAGACCCAGTACTTC.

The chain employs TRBV5-1 and TRBJ2-1; tentative D call: TRBD2 (6 bases). The V gene's germline CDR1 is SGHRS and CDR2 YFSETQ. CDR3 length: 13 amino acids. Trimming cost V 2 bases and J 6 bases, with 9 bases left between them. As DNA, the CDR3 is TGCGCCAGCAGCTTCGGAGGGGTCAATGAGCAGTTCTTC. It yields the protein CASSFGGVNEQFF.

CDR3 nucleotides: TGTGCCAGCAGTTACCGAGCAGGTCCCTCTTCCGAGCAGTACTTC. It codes for CASSYRAGPSSEQYF. This sequence joins TRBV6-5 and TRBJ2-7; D uncertain. The V end was cut by 2 bases, the J end by 6 bases, with 17 bases between. This CDR3 contains 15 residues. Germline loops: CDR1 MNHEY, CDR2 SVGAGI.

The chain employs TRBV14 and TRBJ2-7, with TRBD1 matching over 7 bases. This CDR3 is 16 amino acids long. Germline V gene lookup returns CDR1 SGHDN and CDR2 FVKESK. J gave up 2 bases and V 4 bases, and 11 bases lay outside the gene matches. Here the CDR3 DNA reads TGTGCCAGCAGCCCCTATGGGGGACAGAGCACCTACGAGCAGTACTTC. It encodes CASSPYGGQSTYEQYF.

Written as DNA, the CDR3 is TGTGCCATCAGTGACCCTGCGGGGTCCGCCACTGAAGCTTTCTTT. This codes for CAISDPAGSATEAFF. The genes are TRBV10-3 and TRBJ1-1, with D unresolved. The CDR3 is 15 amino acids. V was clipped by 3 bases and J by 4 bases, with 15 bases between them. Germline V gene sequence: CDR1 ENHRY, CDR2 SYGVKD.